These 28 T cell receptor delta chains were all obtained from the same sample, sequenced in a study of γδ T cells in repeated Plasmodium falciparum infection. TCRdb re-analyzed the multiplex PCR reads via CATT. The sample has around 50,000 delta-chain clones, roughly 2% seen once. Flow sorting of PBMC yielded separate Vgamma9/Vdelta2+ and Vdelta2-negative gammadelta T cell populations for bulk repertoire analysis. The specimen sequenced was gamma-delta T cells from blood. These receptors all come from a pool of human donors (malaria-infected and uninfected, not separated).

This clone was detected only a few times. For this DNA, TCRdb reports the protein of a much larger clone, which diverges at residue 2, most likely from a read error; the protein presented here is translated directly from the DNA. The gene calls are TRAV38-2/DV8 and TRDJ1, with a tentative D call TRDD3 (6 bases). Per the germline V gene, CDR1 is TSESDYY and CDR2 is QEAYKQQN. CDR3 length: 19 amino acids. The CDR3 DNA reads as TGTTCTTATAGGAGCCAAACCTGGGGACTGCTACCGTACACCGATAAACTCATCTTT. Protein sequence: CSYRSQTWGLLPYTDKLIF.

Points on this clone: The sample holds other DNA sequences that translate to the same CDR3. The chain uses TRDV2 and TRDJ1; TRDD3 aligns across 11 bases. TCRdb lists no J gene, so it was determined here by aligning the DNA to germline. V shed 0 bases, J shed 2 bases, and the junction held 16 bases outside the gene matches. Per the germline V gene, CDR1 is GEAIGNYY and CDR2 is EKD. There are 20 residues in the CDR3. This CDR3 reads CACDTVGVLGDTRETDKLIF. DNA for the CDR3: TGTGCCTGTGACACCGTGGGGGTGCTGGGGGATACAAGAGAGACCGATAAACTCATCTTT.

A word on this clone: TCRdb records a much larger clone's protein for this DNA, with a difference at residue 8 that likely arises from a read error; the protein given is the translation of the DNA. The J gene is TRDJ1, the V gene TRDV3; TRDD3 aligns across 12 bases. TCRdb does not report a J gene; here it was assigned by matching the DNA to germline references. The CDR3 has 21 residues. Germline V gives CDR1 TVYSNPD, CDR2 GDNSRS (reference sequence). The V and J ends lost 2 bases and 0 bases, in that order; junction bases with no gene match: 22. The CDR3 nucleotides read TGTGCCTTTCCGATCCCTCCTGAAGCTGGGGGATACGGAAAGTACACCGATAAACTCATCTTT. Translation: CAFPIPPEAGGYGKYTDKLIF. Drawing the rest from reference TRDV3 and TRDJ1, the complete variable domain is CDKVTQSSPDQTVASGSEVVLLCTYDTVYSNPDLFWYRIRPDYSFQFVFYGDNSRSEGADFTQGRFSVKHILTQKAFHLVISPVRTEDSATYYCAFPIPPEAGGYGKYTDKLIFGKGTRVTVEP.

V gene assignment gives TRDV1, but the J gene was left uncalled; the D call of TRDD3 is as the table states it, not checked on the DNA. The germline V gene encodes CDR1 TSWWSYY and CDR2 QGS. This CDR3 contains 23 residues. The chain's CDR3 is CALGERTPYRPLYWGIRVDKLIF. The CDR3 coding sequence is TGTGCTCTTGGGGAAAGGACCCCTTACCGGCCCTTGTACTGGGGGATACGAGTCGATAAGCTCATCTTT.

At least ten counts were recorded for this clone. TCRdb's protein for this DNA is that of a much larger clone and differs from the translation at residue 15, likely a read error; the protein shown is the DNA translation. The chain carries TRDV2 and TRDJ1; 8 bases are shared with TRDD3. Germline loops: CDR1 GEAIGNYY, CDR2 EKD. This CDR3 has 20 residues. V gave up 0 bases and J gave up 3 bases; unmatched junction bases: 20. The CDR3 sequence is CACDTVGSGGRTVIADKLIF. The CDR3, as DNA: TGTGCCTGTGACACCGTCGGCTCTGGGGGAAGGACTGTAATAGCCGATAAACTCATCTTT.

On this clone: TCRdb shows a much larger clone's protein in place of this DNA's translation, and the two differ at residue 8, likely through a read error; the protein shown is translated from the DNA. This sequence joins TRDV2 and TRDJ1; D gene unclear. CDR1 is GEAIGNYY and CDR2 is EKD in the germline V gene. Trimming left V 1 base short and J 6 bases short, with 17 bases between. The CDR3 is made up of 15 amino acids. CDR3 in DNA: TGTGCCTGTGACACTCGGGGTCTCCCAGGGCATAAACTCATCTTT. Its translation is CACDTRGLPGHKLIF.

V is TRDV1 and J is TRDJ1; the match to TRDD3 covers 13 bases. The J gene, left out of TCRdb, was set here by checking the DNA against germline. The CDR3 is 26 residues long. After removal of 4 bases from V and 0 bases from J, the junction contained 32 bases not matched to a gene. The germline CDR1 and CDR2 sequences are TSWWSYY and QGS. The CDR3 spells CALGVQAWTSYKDPYWGIRDTDKLIF. CDR3 nucleotides: TGTGCTCTTGGGGTCCAGGCATGGACTTCCTACAAAGACCCGTACTGGGGGATACGCGACACCGATAAACTCATCTTT.

This clone appeared a few times. TCRdb records a much larger clone's protein for this DNA, with a difference at residue 13 that likely arises from a read error; the protein given is the translation of the DNA. The rearrangement uses TRDV3 and TRDJ1; TRDD3 matches 9 bases. No J gene is reported in TCRdb; it was inferred here by comparing the DNA with germline. The germline CDR1 and CDR2 sequences are TVYSNPD and GDNSRS (reference sequence). The CDR3 sequence is 17 residues long. The CDR3 bases are TGTGCTCAAAGGTTAAGGACTGGGGGACCCTACACCGCTAAACTCATCTTT. Its translation: CAQRLRTGGPYTAKLIF.

The sample holds a few counts of this clone. V gene TRDV2 combines with J gene TRDJ3; 7 bases map to TRDD3. No J segment appears in TCRdb, so it was assigned here by matching the sequence to germline. CDR3 length: 20 residues. Unmatched junction bases numbered 10, after V lost 0 bases and J lost 0 bases. CDR1 GEAIGNYY and CDR2 EKD come from the germline V gene. The CDR3 DNA sequence: TGTGCCTGTGACACCGTGGGGGACGGGGACACCTCCTGGGACACCCGACAGATGTTTTTC. Amino acid sequence: CACDTVGDGDTSWDTRQMFF.

This clone was picked up a small number of times. For this DNA, TCRdb reports the protein of a much larger clone, which diverges at residue 5, most likely from a read error; the protein presented here is translated directly from the DNA. The rearrangement joins TRDV1 to TRDJ1, with 11 bases aligning to TRDD3. The J gene comes from matching the DNA to germline here; TCRdb lacks it. Germline V gene sequence: CDR1 TSWWSYY, CDR2 QGS. V lost 4 bases, J lost 2 bases, and 30 bases stayed unmatched. The length of the CDR3 is 24 residues. CDR3 in DNA: TGTGCTCTTGGGGGGTCTTCTTCCTACGCCACGAGTACTGGGGGATATAGGGTGACCGATAAACTCATCTTT. Translating it yields CALGGSSSYATSTGGYRVTDKLIF.

In the case of this clone: A read error likely explains why the TCRdb protein, taken from a much larger clone, differs from this DNA's translation at residue 11; the protein shown is translated from the DNA. DNA of the CDR3: TGTGCCTGTGACACCGTAGGTGGGGGCTCACACAAACTCATCTTT. Its protein product is CACDTVGGGSHKLIF. The chain uses TRDV2 and TRDJ1, with D maybe TRDD3 (6 bases). In the absence of a J gene in TCRdb, the DNA was matched to germline to assign it here. There are 15 residues in the CDR3. V dropped 0 bases and J dropped 8 bases, with 18 bases sitting between them. Per the germline V gene, CDR1 is GEAIGNYY and CDR2 is EKD.

As regards this clone: This probably arose from a read error, given a far larger clone one base away. The V gene was identified as TRDV1, while no J gene was called; TRDD3, the table's D call, lacks a check against the DNA. The CDR3 is 21 residues long. The germline V gene has CDR1 TSWWSYY and CDR2 QGS. CDR3 loop: CALGEPFLPYWGILSEKKLIF. The CDR3 DNA is TGTGCTCTTGGAGAACCCTTCCTCCCGTACTGGGGGATACTCTCAGAAAAAAAACTCATCTTC.

Worth noting for this clone: Given a far larger clone just one base away, this is likely a sequencing read error. The same CDR3 arises from other DNA sequences in this sample as well. V gene TRDV2 combines with J gene TRDJ3; TRDD3 matches at 8 bases. In the absence of a J gene in TCRdb, the DNA was matched to germline to assign it here. The CDR3 runs 17 residues. V was pared by 2 bases and J by 4 bases, with 6 bases of the junction left unmatched. The germline V gene has CDR1 GEAIGNYY and CDR2 EKD. DNA for the CDR3: TGTGCCTGTGACAAAACTGGGGGCTCTTGGGACACCCGACAGATGTTTTTC. Encoded protein: CACDKTGGSWDTRQMFF.

There are many counts of this clone. This probably arose from a read error, given a far larger clone one base away. Other DNA sequences in this sample translate to the same CDR3. With the J gene uncalled, the V gene is TRDV1. Germline CDR1 and CDR2: TSWWSYY and QGS. There are 14 residues in the CDR3. The CDR3 DNA follows: TGTGCTCTTGGGGGGTTTCCCTTTAGCGGTAAACTCATCTTC. Translating it yields CALGGFPFSGKLIF.

As for this clone: For this DNA, TCRdb reports the protein of a much larger clone, which diverges at residue 17, most likely from a read error; the protein presented here is translated directly from the DNA. The chain employs TRDV3 and TRDJ1; D perhaps matches TRDD3 (10 bases). The J gene, left out of TCRdb, was set here by checking the DNA against germline. Germline CDR1 is TVYSNPD and CDR2 is GDNSRS (reference sequence). The CDR3 spans 21 residues. CDR3 region: CALAWPSSPYWGILPTEKLIF. CDR3 bases: TGTGCCTTAGCTTGGCCTTCCTCCCCGTACTGGGGGATCCTTCCTACCGAGAAACTCATCTTT.

This clone occurred a few times. Only one base separates this from a far larger clonotype, so it likely reflects a read error. The sample has other DNA sequences that encode this CDR3 too. The rearrangement links TRDV1 to TRDJ1; TRDD3 matches at 9 bases. The J gene, absent from TCRdb, was called here by matching the DNA to germline. Germline loops: CDR1 TSWWSYY, CDR2 QGS. The junction had 16 bases not matched to a gene; V was cut back by 2 bases and J by 0 bases. CDR3 length: 20 amino acids. The CDR3 sequence: CALGEIPPYWGTYYTDKLIF. The CDR3 DNA reads as TGTGCTCTTGGGGAAATACCCCCATACTGGGGGACCTACTACACCGATAAACTCATCTTT.

There are a few counts of this clone. TCRdb pairs this DNA with a much larger clone's protein that differs at residue 18, likely a read error; the protein shown was translated from the DNA. This rearrangement joins TRDV1 to TRDJ1, with 11 bases fitting TRDD3. TCRdb leaves out the J gene; it was filled in here by matching the DNA to germline. With V trimmed by 1 base and J by 3 bases, 25 bases remained unmatched. The CDR3 has 23 amino acids. Looked up from germline, CDR1 is TSWWSYY and CDR2 is QGS. CDR3 loop: CALGERWVYPLLWGIREADKLIF. DNA for the CDR3: TGTGCTCTTGGGGAACGGTGGGTCTACCCCCTTTTGTGGGGGATACGCGAAGCCGATAAACTCATCTTT.

Concerning this clone itself: The TCRdb record carries a much larger clone's protein, which differs from this DNA's translation at residue 13; a read error is the likely cause, and the protein listed here is the DNA translation. The rearrangement uses TRDV2 and TRDJ1; no definite D call. In the absence of a J gene in TCRdb, the DNA was matched to germline to assign it here. This CDR3 is 17 amino acids long. Germline V lookup: CDR1 GEAIGNYY, CDR2 EKD. CDR3 coding DNA: TGTGCCTGTGACACCGTCGCCAGTGACCCGTACACCAATAAACTCATCTTT. Encoded protein: CACDTVASDPYTNKLIF.

Details on this clone: TCRdb records a much larger clone's protein for this DNA, with a difference at residue 10 that likely arises from a read error; the protein given is the translation of the DNA. This chain links TRDV1 with TRDJ1; the D gene is possibly TRDD3 (6 bases). Here the J gene came from matching the DNA to germline, since TCRdb omits it. Germline CDR1 and CDR2: TSWWSYY and QGS. V was cut by 5 bases and J by 1 base, with 35 bases left in between. CDR3 length equals 22 residues. In DNA form, the CDR3 reads TGTGCTCTTGGGAAAGGCGCGTACTGGGAGATACTTTCTTTTTCGCGCACCGATAAACTCATCTTT. Translating gives CALGKGAYWEILSFSRTDKLIF.

Regarding this clone: The protein held in TCRdb is that of a much larger clone and does not match this DNA's translation at residue 9, likely because of a read error; the protein shown is translated from the DNA. V is TRDV1 and J is TRDJ1; 10 nucleotides align to TRDD3. The J gene was missing in TCRdb and was found by matching the end of the DNA to germline. V gave up 2 bases and J gave up 0 bases; unmatched junction bases: 36. The CDR3 has 27 amino acids. Germline V gene data show CDR1 as TSWWSYY and CDR2 as QGS. The CDR3 here is CALGESPHLLRSPRGDTPDEHTDKLIF. The DNA of the CDR3 is TGTGCTCTTGGGGAATCCCCGCACCTCCTACGGTCTCCACGGGGGGATACGCCGGACGAACACACCGATAAACTCATCTTT.

The table lists this clone with many counts. TCRdb pairs this DNA with a much larger clone's protein that differs at residue 18, likely a read error; the protein shown was translated from the DNA. The V gene call reads TRDV1; no J gene was called; the table names TRDD3, a call not compared with the DNA. The CDR3 consists of 19 residues. CDR1 TSWWSYY and CDR2 QGS come from the germline V gene. The CDR3 DNA is TGTGCTCTTGGGGAACCCCACATTAATGCAGGGGGGCACACCGATAAACTCACCTTT. Translation gives CALGEPHINAGGHTDKLTF.

This clone was detected a few times. Translating this DNA gives a protein that differs at residue 14 from the TCRdb one, which belongs to a much larger clone; a read error is likely, and the protein shown is this translation. CDR3 nucleotide sequence: TGTGCCTGTGACACCGTTGGTGGGGGATACGGGGAACCGTGCACCGATAAACTCATCTTT. It encodes CACDTVGGGYGEPCTDKLIF. The rearrangement joins TRDV2 to TRDJ1; 11 bases are shared with TRDD3. TCRdb does not report a J gene; here it was assigned by matching the DNA to germline references. CDR1 is GEAIGNYY, CDR2 EKD, per germline. V lost 0 bases to trimming and J lost 1 base; unmatched junction nucleotides: 15. This CDR3 region has 20 residues.

This clone was observed at least ten times. TCRdb has a much larger clone's protein, which differs at residue 5 from the translation of this DNA, likely because of a read error; what is shown is the protein translated from the DNA. Other DNA sequences from this sample encode an identical CDR3 as well. J is TRDJ1 and V is TRAV38-2/DV8; TRDD3 might be the D (6 bases). The J gene was not available in TCRdb and was assigned here by matching the DNA to germline segments. This CDR3 contains 20 residues. Trimming took 4 bases from V and 5 from J, leaving 33 bases between them. Germline-derived CDR1 and CDR2 are TSESDYY and QEAYKQQN. CDR3 sequence reads: CAYRGGTAFRVGDRRDKLIF. The CDR3 bases are TGTGCTTATAGGGGCGGCACTGCTTTCCGAGTCGGGGATCGCAGGGATAAACTCATCTTT.

This clone was found a few times. With a far larger clone one base away, a read error is the likely cause. The sample has other DNA sequences that encode this CDR3 too. V usage is TRDV1 and J usage is TRDJ4; D may be TRDD2 (5 bases). TCRdb lists no J gene, so it was determined here by aligning the DNA to germline. Per germline, CDR1 TSWWSYY and CDR2 QGS. Trimming removed 9 bases from V and 3 bases from J, with 44 bases in between. The CDR3 has 22 residues. CDR3 coding DNA: TGTGCTCTGCTCCCTGTCCCGTTCCTGCGATTCTCTAACGCCAGGTCCCCAGGACCCCTGATCTTT. Translated, it gives CALLPVPFLRFSNARSPGPLIF.

This clone was seen more than once but under ten times. The TCRdb record carries a much larger clone's protein, which differs from this DNA's translation at residue 13; a read error is the likely cause, and the protein listed here is the DNA translation. CDR3 in amino acids: CALGEPIKRRYAEKLIF. The DNA of the CDR3 is TGTGCTCTTGGGGAACCTATAAAACGCCGTTACGCCGAGAAACTCATCTTT. This chain joins TRDV1 and TRDJ1, with D unclear. TCRdb records no J gene; here it was assigned by comparing the DNA to germline. CDR1 and CDR2 from the germline V gene are TSWWSYY and QGS. CDR3 size: 17 residues.

This clone was recorded at least ten times. A read error likely explains why the TCRdb protein, taken from a much larger clone, differs from this DNA's translation at residue 3; the protein shown is translated from the DNA. The genes are TRAV38-2/DV8 and TRDJ1, with 8 bases matching TRDD3. Germline-derived CDR1 and CDR2 are TSESDYY and QEAYKQQN. This CDR3 region has 20 residues. Here the CDR3 reads CACRSFYFPWGYLYTDKLIF. For the CDR3, the DNA is TGTGCTTGTAGGAGCTTCTACTTCCCCTGGGGATACTTGTACACCGATAAACTCATCTTT.

About this clone itself: TCRdb pairs this DNA with a much larger clone's protein that differs at residue 17, likely a read error; the protein shown was translated from the DNA. This chain's CDR3 is CALGELALSPSYIEGYVKQYTDKLIF. CDR3 in DNA: TGTGCTCTTGGGGAACTGGCCCTTTCCCCTTCCTACATCGAGGGATACGTCAAACAGTACACCGATAAACTCATCTTT. This chain joins TRDV1 and TRDJ1; weak D call: TRDD2 (9 bases). The J gene is not listed in TCRdb, so it was assigned here from a DNA match to germline. Germline CDR1 and CDR2: TSWWSYY and QGS. This CDR3 is 26 amino acids long. Trimming cost V 0 bases and J 0 bases, with 41 bases left between them.

In this sample, this clone turned up a few times. A far larger clone is one nucleotide away, so this likely arose from a read error. The identical CDR3 is also encoded by other nucleotide sequences in the sample. The chain is built from TRDV1 and TRDJ1; the match to TRDD2 covers 9 bases. The J gene, left out of TCRdb, was set here by checking the DNA against germline. The germline gives CDR1 TSWWSYY, CDR2 QGS. CDR3 size: 22 residues. CDR3 loop: CALGEPAFLRGYWGPYTDKLIF. The CDR3 DNA reads as TGTGCTCTTGGGGAACCTGCCTTCCTACGTGGGTACTGGGGTCCGTACACCGACAAACTCATCTTT.